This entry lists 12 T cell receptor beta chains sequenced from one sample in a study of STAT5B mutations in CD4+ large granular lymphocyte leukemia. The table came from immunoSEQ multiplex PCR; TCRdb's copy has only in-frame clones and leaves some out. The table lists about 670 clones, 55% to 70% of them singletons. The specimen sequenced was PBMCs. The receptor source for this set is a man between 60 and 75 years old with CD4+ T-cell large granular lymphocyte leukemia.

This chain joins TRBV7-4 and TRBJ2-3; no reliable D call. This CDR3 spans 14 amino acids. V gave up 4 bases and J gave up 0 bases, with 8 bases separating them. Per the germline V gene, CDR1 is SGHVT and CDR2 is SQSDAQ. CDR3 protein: CASSSSTSTDTQYF. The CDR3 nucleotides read TGTGCCAGCAGCTCCTCGACTAGCACAGATACGCAGTATTTT.

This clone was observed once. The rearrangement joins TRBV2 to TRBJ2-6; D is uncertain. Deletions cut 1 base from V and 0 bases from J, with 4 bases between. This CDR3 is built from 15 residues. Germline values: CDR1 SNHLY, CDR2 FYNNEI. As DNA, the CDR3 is TGTGCCAGCAGTGAAGGAAGCTCTGGGGCCAACGTCCTGACTTTC. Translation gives CASSEGSSGANVLTF.

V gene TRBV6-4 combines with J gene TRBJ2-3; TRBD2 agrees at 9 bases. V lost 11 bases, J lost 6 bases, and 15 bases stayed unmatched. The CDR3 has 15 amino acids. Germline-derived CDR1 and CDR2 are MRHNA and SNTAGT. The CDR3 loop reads CAPGGVAGAPDTQYF. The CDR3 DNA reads TGTGCCCCCGGGGGGGTAGCGGGGGCCCCCGATACGCAGTATTTT.

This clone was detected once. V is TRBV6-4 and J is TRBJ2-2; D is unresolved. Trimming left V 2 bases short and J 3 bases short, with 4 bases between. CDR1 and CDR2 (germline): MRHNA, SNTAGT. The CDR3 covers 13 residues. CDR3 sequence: CASSDRDTGELFF. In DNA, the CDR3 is TGTGCCAGCAGTGACCGGGACACCGGGGAGCTGTTTTTT.

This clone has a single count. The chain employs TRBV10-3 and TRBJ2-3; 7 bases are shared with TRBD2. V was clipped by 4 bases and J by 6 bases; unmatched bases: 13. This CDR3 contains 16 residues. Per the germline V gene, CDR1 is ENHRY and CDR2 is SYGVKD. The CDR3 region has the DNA TGTGCCATCAGTGCTCGAAGCGGGACTGCATCGGATACGCAGTATTTT. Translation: CAISARSGTASDTQYF.

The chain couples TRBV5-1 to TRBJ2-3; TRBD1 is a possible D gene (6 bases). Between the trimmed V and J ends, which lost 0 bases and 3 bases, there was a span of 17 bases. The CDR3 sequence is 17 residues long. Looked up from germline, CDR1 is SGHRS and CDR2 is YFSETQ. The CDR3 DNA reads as TGCGCCAGCAGCTTGGATACGGGTATAAGGGGGACAGATACGCAGTATTTT. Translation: CASSLDTGIRGTDTQYF.

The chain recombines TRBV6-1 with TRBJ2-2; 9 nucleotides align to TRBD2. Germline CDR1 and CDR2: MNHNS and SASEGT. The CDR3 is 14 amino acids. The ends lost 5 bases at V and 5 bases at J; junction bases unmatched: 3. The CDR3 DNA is TGTGCCAGCAGTTTAAGCGGGGGGACCGGGGAGCTGTTTTTT. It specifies CASSLSGGTGELFF.

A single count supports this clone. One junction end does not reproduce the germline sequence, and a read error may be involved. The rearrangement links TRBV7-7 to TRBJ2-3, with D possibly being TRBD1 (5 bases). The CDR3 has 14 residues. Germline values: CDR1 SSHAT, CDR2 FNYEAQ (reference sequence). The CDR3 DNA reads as TGTGCTAGCAGCTTCAGGGTGGGCACAGATACGCAGTATTTT. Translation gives CASSFRVGTDTQYF.

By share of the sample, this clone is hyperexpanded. CDR3 sequence: CASSQELNNEQFF. DNA for the CDR3: TGCGCCAGCAGCCAAGAACTGAATAATGAGCAGTTCTTC. This chain links TRBV4-3 with TRBJ2-1, with unresolved D. V lost 0 bases and J 7 bases, leaving 7 bases between the germline ends. The CDR3 sequence is 13 residues long. Germline CDR1 and CDR2: LGHNA and YSLEER.

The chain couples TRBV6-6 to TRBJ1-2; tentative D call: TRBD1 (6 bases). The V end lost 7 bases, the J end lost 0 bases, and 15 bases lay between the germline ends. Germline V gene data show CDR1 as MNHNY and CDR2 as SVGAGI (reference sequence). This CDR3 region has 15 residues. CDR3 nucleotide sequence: TGTGCCAGCATAAGGGGGGCCGGATCTAACTATGGCTACACCTTC. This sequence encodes CASIRGAGSNYGYTF.

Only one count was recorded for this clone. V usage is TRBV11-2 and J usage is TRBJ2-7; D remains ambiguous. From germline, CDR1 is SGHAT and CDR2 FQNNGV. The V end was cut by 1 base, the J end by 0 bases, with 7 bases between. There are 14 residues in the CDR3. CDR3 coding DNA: TGTGCCAGCAGCTTAGGGATTTCCTCCTACGAGCAGTACTTC. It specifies CASSLGISSYEQYF. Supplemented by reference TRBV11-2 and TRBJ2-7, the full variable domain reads EAGVAQSPRYKIIEKRQSVAFWCNPISGHATLYWYQQILGQGPKLLIQFQNNGVVDDSQLPKDRFSAERLKGVDSTLKIQPAKLEDSAVYLCASSLGISSYEQYFGPGTRLTVT.

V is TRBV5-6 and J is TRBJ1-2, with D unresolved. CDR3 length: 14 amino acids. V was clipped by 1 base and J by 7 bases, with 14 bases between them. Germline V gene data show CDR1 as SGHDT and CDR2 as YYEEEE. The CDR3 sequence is CASSLSGPRAGYTF. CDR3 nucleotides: TGTGCCAGCAGCTTGTCAGGTCCCCGCGCTGGCTACACCTTC.